This is a list of T cell receptor beta chains from one sample in a study of T cell repertoires in cytomegalovirus infection. No antigen has been assigned to these receptors. MiXCR, applied by TCRdb to the reads, yields one record per CDR3 protein. Of hundreds of thousands of distinct CDR3 sequences listed, 30% to 40% are singletons. The source material was cultured CD8+ T cells from PBMCs, sampled from culture after CMV antigen stimulation. The receptors here all came from a human donor in good health (CMV status not recorded). Some clones in this sample may be carry-over from other donors' samples. CDR3s include the opening cysteine and the closing phenylalanine or tryptophan.

j_call: TRBJ2-1
v_call: TRBV5-4
cdr3_aa: CASSLLGRGAMNEQFF

j_call: TRBJ1-4
v_call: TRBV19
cdr3_aa: CASSFGTDNEKLFF

j_call: TRBJ2-3
v_call: TRBV18
cdr3_aa: CASSPSDIRPISYTDTQYF

j_call: TRBJ2-2
v_call: TRBV6-1
cdr3_aa: CASTHAGVTGELFF

j_call: TRBJ2-1
v_call: TRBV7-6
cdr3_aa: CASSLTRGDSLYNEQFF

j_call: TRBJ1-4
v_call: TRBV6-5
cdr3_aa: CASSFGTTNEKLFF

j_call: TRBJ2-1
v_call: TRBV12-3/TRBV12-4
cdr3_aa: CASSLAWGGDNEQFF

j_call: TRBJ1-1
v_call: TRBV19
cdr3_aa: CASSIRKANTEAFF

j_call: TRBJ2-5
v_call: TRBV2
cdr3_aa: CASSGGFEETQYF

j_call: TRBJ2-1
v_call: TRBV15
cdr3_aa: CATSNDRYNEQFF

j_call: TRBJ2-1
v_call: TRBV19
cdr3_aa: CASSIGQIPYNEQFF

j_call: TRBJ2-6
v_call: TRBV9
cdr3_aa: CASSVEGAPSSGANVLTF

j_call: TRBJ1-2
v_call: TRBV5-4
cdr3_aa: CASSLQGQGWGYTF

j_call: TRBJ1-5
v_call: TRBV7-9
cdr3_aa: CASSLEGPASNQPQHF

j_call: TRBJ1-2
v_call: TRBV29-1
cdr3_aa: CSVGPGVGITYGYTF

j_call: TRBJ2-1
v_call: TRBV6-1
cdr3_aa: CASSDAGTLDEQLF

j_call: TRBJ1-5
v_call: TRBV19
cdr3_aa: CASIANSGTGLSNQPQHF

j_call: TRBJ1-5
v_call: TRBV20-1
cdr3_aa: CSARDRGFRNQPQHF

j_call: TRBJ2-1
v_call: TRBV7-8
cdr3_aa: CASSLLAGESHEQFF

j_call: TRBJ2-1
v_call: TRBV6-5
cdr3_aa: CASSYGDPGNYEQFF

j_call: TRBJ1-3
v_call: TRBV27
cdr3_aa: CASSLGAPGNTIYF

j_call: TRBJ2-3
v_call: TRBV6-5
cdr3_aa: CASSYRTGGGTDTQYF

j_call: TRBJ2-3
v_call: TRBV4-1
cdr3_aa: CASSQVQGRTDTQYF

j_call: TRBJ1-1
v_call: TRBV6-6
cdr3_aa: CASSYLWGKGGNTEAFF

j_call: TRBJ1-2
v_call: TRBV12-3/TRBV12-4
cdr3_aa: CASSLAPGRVEDPGYTF

j_call: TRBJ2-6
v_call: TRBV12-3/TRBV12-4
cdr3_aa: CASSPSTSGESSGANVLTF

j_call: TRBJ1-1
v_call: TRBV6-4
cdr3_aa: CASRETGGTEAFF

j_call: TRBJ2-3
v_call: TRBV7-6
cdr3_aa: CASSRRASGDTQYF

j_call: TRBJ2-1
v_call: TRBV14
cdr3_aa: CVSSQPGEGAYNEQFF

j_call: TRBJ2-2
v_call: TRBV12-3/TRBV12-4
cdr3_aa: CASSSPGFYTVWESGELFF

j_call: TRBJ2-4
v_call: TRBV7-6
cdr3_aa: CASSSRGGDIQYF

j_call: TRBJ2-3
v_call: TRBV5-1
cdr3_aa: CASSLVRPATDTQYF

j_call: TRBJ2-5
v_call: TRBV7-2
cdr3_aa: CASSFGLAGQETQYF

j_call: TRBJ2-1
v_call: TRBV12-3/TRBV12-4
cdr3_aa: CASSPGGHRSEQFF

j_call: TRBJ1-1
v_call: TRBV7-2
cdr3_aa: CASSLVGAWGKTEAFF

j_call: TRBJ1-2
v_call: TRBV6-5
cdr3_aa: CAAWGGVYGYTF

j_call: TRBJ2-1
v_call: TRBV7-9
cdr3_aa: CASKRASETRGLIYEQFF

j_call: TRBJ2-2
v_call: TRBV6-5
cdr3_aa: CASSYSPEPFTGELFF

j_call: TRBJ1-2
v_call: TRBV14
cdr3_aa: CASSQETKGGTFRGYTF

j_call: TRBJ2-1
v_call: TRBV24-1
cdr3_aa: CATSDTFYNEQFF

j_call: TRBJ2-1
v_call: TRBV24-1
cdr3_aa: CATSERTRKAYNEQFF

j_call: TRBJ2-3
v_call: TRBV6-6
cdr3_aa: CASSFSRADTQYF

j_call: TRBJ1-4
v_call: TRBV20-1
cdr3_aa: CSADRDRGEKLFF

j_call: TRBJ1-1
v_call: TRBV6-6
cdr3_aa: CASSYSIALMNTEAFF

j_call: TRBJ1-1
v_call: TRBV4-3
cdr3_aa: CASSEGGRLGFVSTEAFF

j_call: TRBJ1-5
v_call: TRBV19
cdr3_aa: CASKPAGRSNQPQHF

j_call: TRBJ2-1
v_call: TRBV14
cdr3_aa: CASSTTENEQFF

j_call: TRBJ2-3
v_call: TRBV4-1
cdr3_aa: CASSHPGTSGGVSTDTQYF

j_call: TRBJ2-1
v_call: TRBV6-4
cdr3_aa: CASSEFGGGGNEQFF

j_call: TRBJ2-1
v_call: TRBV7-6
cdr3_aa: CASSSTSGSGDEQFF

j_call: TRBJ2-1
v_call: TRBV18
cdr3_aa: CASSQPDSHPYNEQFF

j_call: TRBJ1-1
v_call: TRBV7-8
cdr3_aa: CASRTGYTEAFF

j_call: TRBJ2-2
v_call: TRBV5-1
cdr3_aa: CASSLGGPLNTGELFF